The 23 T cell receptor beta chains reported below all come from one sample, sequenced in a study of OX40 agonist ivuxolimab in advanced cancers. The assay was immunoSEQ multiplex PCR, and TCRdb's table has in-frame clones only and misses some. The sample has about 46,000 clones; approximately 80% are singletons. The sequences come from CD4+ or CD8+ T cells sorted from blood, collected in a trial of the OX40 agonist ivuxolimab. The receptors stem from an adult with an advanced solid tumor such as melanoma, head and neck, liver or kidney cancer.

J is TRBJ2-2 and V is TRBV2; D unresolved. The CDR3 extends over 13 amino acids. Germline CDR1 reads SNHLY; CDR2 reads FYNNEI. The V end lost 5 bases, the J end lost 8 bases, and 12 bases lay between the germline ends. The DNA of the CDR3 is TGTGCCAGCAGTCAAGGGTTAAAGGGGGAGCTGTTTTTT. The encoded protein is CASSQGLKGELFF. Full variable domain (missing parts from reference TRBV2 and TRBJ2-2): EPEVTQTPSHQVTQMGQEVILRCVPISNHLYFYWYRQILGQKVEFLVSFYNNEISEKSEIFDDQFSVERPDGSNFTLKIRSTKLEDSAMYFCASSQGLKGELFFGEGSRLTVL.

The chain carries TRBV28 and TRBJ2-5; a weak D match, TRBD2 (5 bases). The DNA end favors TRBJ2-7, so the J call may be wrong. Germline assignment: CDR1 MDHEN and CDR2 SYDVKM. The CDR3 covers 12 residues. The CDR3: CASSPSGYEQYF. As DNA, the CDR3 is TGTGCCAGCAGCCCATCGGGGTACGAGCAGTACTTC.

The rearrangement links TRBV23-1 to TRBJ1-5; D gene uncertain. TRBV23-1 falls under the ORF class, with uncertain function. V was cut by 6 bases and J by 5 bases, with 17 bases left in between. This CDR3 is built from 15 residues. The CDR3 protein is CASSQSPWLHQPQHF. CDR3 nucleotides: TGCGCCAGCAGCCAAAGCCCCTGGCTTCATCAGCCCCAGCATTTT.

The chain employs TRBV18 and TRBJ1-4; 8 nucleotides match TRBD1. J was trimmed by 4 bases and V by 4 bases; bases with no gene match: 5. CDR1 is KGHSH, CDR2 LQKENI, per germline. The CDR3 totals 15 residues. The CDR3 region has the DNA TGTGCCAGCTCACGAGGGACAGGTATTAATGAAAAACTGTTTTTT. Translation: CASSRGTGINEKLFF. Full variable domain (missing parts from reference TRBV18 and TRBJ1-4): NAGVMQNPRHLVRRRGQEARLRCSPMKGHSHVYWYRQLPEEGLKFMVYLQKENIIDESGMPKERFSAEFPKEGPSILRIQQVVRGDSAAYFCASSRGTGINEKLFFGSGTQLSVL.

The chain uses TRBV19 and TRBJ2-1, with D perhaps matching TRBD2 (6 bases). The CDR3 runs to 17 residues. V shed 3 bases and J shed 3 bases, with 18 bases lying between them. CDR1 LNHDA and CDR2 SQIVND come from the germline V gene (reference sequence). The CDR3 bases are TGTGCCAGTAGTATGCCGGAGGGGATCTCCTTCTACAATGAGCAGTTCTTC. Its translation is CASSMPEGISFYNEQFF.

There are a few counts of this clone. The V and J genes are TRBV30 and TRBJ2-1; D may be TRBD2 (5 bases). The V end lost 0 bases, the J end lost 7 bases, and 13 bases lay between the germline ends. This CDR3 has 14 amino acids. The germline gives CDR1 GTSNPN, CDR2 SVGIG (reference sequence). CDR3 in amino acids: CAWSVGLGRNEQFF. In DNA, the CDR3 is TGTGCCTGGAGTGTAGGACTGGGCAGGAATGAGCAGTTCTTC.

V and J are TRBV4-1 and TRBJ2-1; 10 bases agree with TRBD2. Losses at the gene ends were 4 bases for V and 0 bases for J; bases not matched to a gene: 6. The CDR3 extends over 17 amino acids. From germline, CDR1 is MGHRA and CDR2 YSYEKL. CDR3 bases: TGCGCCAGCAGCCGGACTAGCGGAACTTCCTCCTACAATGAGCAGTTCTTC. This gives the protein CASSRTSGTSSYNEQFF.

V gene TRBV19 combines with J gene TRBJ1-6, with a weak D call TRBD1 (5 bases). V lost 5 bases and J lost 4, with 9 bases in between. The germline gives CDR1 LNHDA, CDR2 SQIVND (reference sequence). This CDR3 has 14 residues. The chain's CDR3 is CASSRQMYNSPLHF. The CDR3 DNA is TGTGCCAGTAGTCGACAGATGTATAATTCACCCCTCCACTTT.

The chain carries TRBV21-1 and TRBJ2-6; TRBD1, the table's D call, lacks a check against the DNA. TRBV21-1 is tagged as a pseudogene. The CDR3 contains 19 residues. CDR3 DNA: TGTGCCAGCAGCAAAGGGCTCGGGGACAGGGGAGCGGGGGCCAACGTCCTGACTTTC. Translating gives CASSKGLGDRGAGANVLTF.

This clone was detected only a few times. J is TRBJ1-1 and V is TRBV30, with D perhaps TRBD1 (5 bases). Trimming removed 3 bases at V and 3 bases at J, with 11 bases between. The CDR3 has 13 amino acids. Germline values: CDR1 GTSNPN, CDR2 SVGIG (reference sequence). CDR3: CAWSIRVDTEAFF. DNA of the CDR3: TGTGCCTGGAGCATCAGGGTCGACACTGAAGCTTTCTTT.

The chain carries TRBV4-1 and TRBJ2-3; no firm D call. CDR3 length equals 16 residues. With 2 bases removed from V and 0 bases from J, the gap between germline ends came to 12 bases. Germline CDR1 and CDR2: MGHRA and YSYEKL. As DNA, the CDR3 is TGCGCCAGCAGCCAAATAAGCCCAGATAGCACAGATACGCAGTATTTT. Protein product: CASSQISPDSTDTQYF.

The chain employs TRBV27 and TRBJ2-2, with D unclear. This CDR3 region has 14 residues. CDR1 is MNHEY, CDR2 SMNVEV, per germline (reference sequence). V lost 4 bases to trimming and J lost 7 bases, with 13 bases between them. CDR3 amino acids: CASSSFRPDGELFF. Written as DNA, the CDR3 is TGTGCCAGCAGTTCATTTCGTCCCGACGGGGAGCTGTTTTTT.

The chain employs TRBV6-1 and TRBJ1-1; 7 nucleotides line up with TRBD1. The CDR3 consists of 12 residues. Germline CDR1 is MNHNS and CDR2 is SASEGT. V was clipped by 6 bases and J by 4 bases; unmatched bases: 2. The CDR3: CASRKGATEAFF. The CDR3 DNA reads TGTGCCAGCAGGAAGGGGGCCACTGAAGCTTTCTTT.

The gene calls are TRBV5-1 and TRBJ1-2; D may be TRBD1 (6 bases). Germline V gene sequence: CDR1 SGHRS, CDR2 YFSETQ. This CDR3 region has 12 residues. The V end lost 4 bases, the J end lost 12 bases, and 16 bases lay between the germline ends. CDR3 nucleotide sequence: TGCGCCAGCAGCCCCGGGGGGCTAGGAAACACCTTC. Protein sequence: CASSPGGLGNTF.

The chain links TRBV6-6 to TRBJ1-1, with D unresolved. The V gene lost 2 bases and the J gene lost 4 bases, with 8 bases spanning the gap. Germline V gene lookup returns CDR1 MNHNY and CDR2 SVGAGI (reference sequence). This CDR3 is 13 amino acids long. CDR3 region: CASSYGGITEAFF. CDR3 nucleotide sequence: TGTGCCAGCAGTTACGGCGGGATCACTGAAGCTTTCTTT.

This chain joins TRBV19 and TRBJ1-3; D unresolved. Germline V gene sequence: CDR1 LNHDA, CDR2 SQIVND (reference sequence). The CDR3 extends over 17 amino acids. With 4 bases removed from V and 0 bases from J, the gap between germline ends came to 16 bases. As DNA, the CDR3 is TGTGCCAGTAGTAGAACTCATCGGGTCTCCTCTGGAAACACCATATATTTT. It translates to CASSRTHRVSSGNTIYF.

This chain joins TRBV9 and TRBJ2-5, with unresolved D. Per germline, CDR1 SGDLS and CDR2 YYNGEE. The CDR3 extends over 16 amino acids. V was cut by 0 bases and J by 5 bases, with 17 bases left in between. The CDR3 region is CASSVGNGPQGETQYF. In DNA, the CDR3 is TGTGCCAGCAGCGTAGGTAACGGGCCGCAAGGGGAGACCCAGTACTTC.

V is TRBV5-6 and J is TRBJ2-5; a possible D gene is TRBD2 (7 bases). CDR1 is SGHDT and CDR2 is YYEEEE in the germline V gene. V lost 1 base and J lost 5, with 18 bases in between. This CDR3 has 16 residues. In nucleotides, the CDR3 is TGTGCCAGCAGCTTGTGGGGGGGGCCCTCGAGGGAGACCCAGTACTTC. Its translation: CASSLWGGPSRETQYF.

The rearrangement links TRBV11-2 to TRBJ2-1; 7 nucleotides agree with TRBD2. V gave up 2 bases and J gave up 4 bases; unmatched junction bases: 14. CDR1 and CDR2 from the germline V gene are SGHAT and FQNNGV. This CDR3 region has 18 residues. The CDR3 region is CASSLIPATLAEYNEQFF. The CDR3 nucleotides are TGTGCCAGCAGCTTAATCCCGGCGACTCTAGCGGAATACAATGAGCAGTTCTTC.

DNA for the CDR3: TGTGCCAGCAGTCCGCCCGACTCTAGCTCTGGAAACACCATATATTTT. The encoded protein is CASSPPDSSSGNTIYF. The V call is TRBV28, the J call TRBJ1-3; D remains ambiguous. Trimming shortened V by 5 bases and J by 0 bases, and 14 bases separated the two germline ends. The germline CDR1 and CDR2 sequences are MDHEN and SYDVKM. The CDR3 contains 16 residues.

This chain links TRBV5-5 with TRBJ2-7, with D unresolved. Germline V gives CDR1 SGHKS, CDR2 YYEKEE (reference sequence). The CDR3 totals 13 residues. V shed 0 bases and J shed 3 bases, with 7 bases lying between them. The chain's CDR3 is CASSLASLYEQYF. The CDR3 DNA sequence: TGTGCCAGCAGCTTGGCAAGCCTCTACGAGCAGTACTTC. The entire variable domain, with the rest obtained from reference TRBV5-5 and TRBJ2-7, is as follows: DAGVTQSPTHLIKTRGQQVTLRCSPISGHKSVSWYQQVLGQGPQFIFQYYEKEERGRGNFPDRFSARQFPNYSSELNVNALLLGDSALYLCASSLASLYEQYFGPGTRLTVT.

This chain joins TRBV5-1 and TRBJ1-1; perhaps TRBD1 as D (5 bases). Germline assignment: CDR1 SGHRS and CDR2 YFSETQ. The CDR3 covers 13 residues. V gave up 4 bases and J gave up 2 bases, with 9 bases separating them. The CDR3 is CASSPQGNTEAFF. The CDR3 coding sequence is TGCGCCAGCAGCCCCCAGGGTAACACTGAAGCTTTCTTT. Together with reference TRBV5-1 and TRBJ1-1, the CDR3 gives the full variable domain: KAGVTQTPRYLIKTRGQQVTLSCSPISGHRSVSWYQQTPGQGLQFLFEYFSETQRNKGNFPGRFSGRQFSNSRSEMNVSTLELGDSALYLCASSPQGNTEAFFGQGTRLTVV.

J is TRBJ1-4 and V is TRBV6-1; D remains unclear. The CDR3 covers 15 residues. The V end was cut by 2 bases, the J end by 0 bases, with 7 bases between. Germline V CDR1 and CDR2: MNHNS, SASEGT. The CDR3 DNA reads TGTGCCAGCAGTGAATGGTCTTCAACTAATGAAAAACTGTTTTTT. Translating it yields CASSEWSSTNEKLFF.